Shown below are 29 T cell receptor beta chains from a single sample sequenced in a study of T cells after posttransplantation cyclophosphamide. Clones were sequenced by immunoSEQ multiplex PCR, and TCRdb holds only the in-frame ones, with some missing. The profile shows 22,000 or so clones, 73% of them singletons. Sequencing input: memory CD4+ T cells sorted from PBMCs. The origin of the receptors is a woman aged 55-70 years in good health, CMV-negative, and a related stem cell transplant donor.

The rearrangement links TRBV5-1 to TRBJ2-1; D remains unclear. Germline lookup yields CDR1 SGHRS and CDR2 YFSETQ. V was clipped by 0 bases and J by 0 bases, with 7 bases between them. The CDR3 is made up of 15 amino acids. The CDR3 DNA follows: TGCGCCAGCAGCTTGGCGGTTAGCTCCTACAATGAGCAGTTCTTC. It specifies CASSLAVSSYNEQFF.

The chain recombines TRBV18 with TRBJ2-6; weak D call: TRBD2 (5 bases). The CDR3 spans 17 residues. Trimming shortened V by 1 base and J by 4 bases, and 14 bases separated the two germline ends. CDR1 is KGHSH, CDR2 LQKENI, per germline. The CDR3 protein is CASSPRQGGLGANVLTF. As DNA, the CDR3 is TGTGCCAGCTCACCACGACAAGGAGGCTTGGGGGCCAACGTCCTGACTTTC.

This chain uses TRBV5-8 with TRBJ2-1; 7 bases are a match to TRBD2. The germline gives CDR1 SGHTS, CDR2 YDEGEE. The CDR3 has 14 amino acids. CDR3 nucleotides: TGTGCGGGGGGGGTAGCGGGCTCCTACAATGAGCAGTTCTTC. The encoded protein is CAGGVAGSYNEQFF.

This clone appeared once. The chain is built from TRBV28 and TRBJ1-2; D ambiguous. V dropped 6 bases and J dropped 5 bases, with 7 bases sitting between them. CDR1 is MDHEN, CDR2 SYDVKM, per germline. The CDR3 runs 11 residues. The CDR3 sequence is CASRKQYGYTF. As DNA, the CDR3 is TGTGCCAGCAGGAAACAGTATGGCTACACCTTC.

On this clone itself: The sample carries other DNA sequences with the same CDR3. This sequence joins TRBV5-4 and TRBJ2-1; the match to TRBD2 covers 9 bases. The CDR3 loop spans 15 amino acids. V lost 2 bases and J lost 3; bases outside the gene matches: 3. Per germline, CDR1 SGHNT and CDR2 YYREEE (reference sequence). The CDR3 spells CASSLGAGGYNEQFF. The CDR3 region has the DNA TGTGCCAGCAGCTTAGGAGCGGGGGGCTACAATGAGCAGTTCTTC.

The genes are TRBV5-4 and TRBJ2-3; 7 bases align to TRBD1. J was trimmed by 5 bases and V by 2 bases; bases with no gene match: 2. The CDR3 has 13 residues. The germline CDR1 and CDR2 sequences are SGHNT and YYREEE (reference sequence). The CDR3 region has the DNA TGTGCCAGCAGCTTTCAGGGGGAAGATACGCAGTATTTT. Amino acid sequence: CASSFQGEDTQYF.

The V call is TRBV7-8, the J call TRBJ1-5; D possibly corresponds to TRBD1 (6 bases). Trimming cost V 7 bases and J 1 base, with 11 bases left between them. There are 14 residues in the CDR3. Germline CDR1 is SGHVS and CDR2 is FQNEAQ. CDR3 loop: CASKLGASNQPQHF. In nucleotides, the CDR3 is TGTGCCAGCAAATTGGGGGCGAGCAATCAGCCCCAGCATTTT.

V gene TRBV6-1 combines with J gene TRBJ1-2; D perhaps matches TRBD1 (6 bases). The CDR3 runs to 13 residues. The V gene's germline CDR1 is MNHNS and CDR2 SASEGT. V was trimmed by 6 bases and J by 6 bases, leaving 14 bases between them. CDR3 loop: CASRQRGADGYTF. CDR3 DNA sequence: TGTGCCAGCAGGCAACGGGGGGCAGATGGCTACACCTTC.

The chain joins TRBV7-9 to TRBJ2-1, with D possibly being TRBD2 (5 bases). The CDR3 consists of 17 residues. Germline V gene lookup returns CDR1 SEHNR and CDR2 FQNEAQ (reference sequence). Trimming shortened V by 6 bases and J by 7 bases, and 25 bases separated the two germline ends. CDR3 nucleotide sequence: TGTGCCAGCAGTATATCGAGGGTGTCCGGGAACCGGAATGAGCAGTTCTTC. Translated: CASSISRVSGNRNEQFF.

The chain couples TRBV12-2 to TRBJ1-2; the D call of TRBD1 is as the table states it, not checked on the DNA. TRBV12-2 is labeled a pseudogene. The CDR3 totals 16 residues. The CDR3 nucleotides are TGTGCAAGTCGCTTAGACGGACAGCCCTTTAAGGAAGGCTACACCTTC. Its translation is CASRLDGQPFKEGYTF.

Only a few counts were recorded for this clone. CDR3 in amino acids: CASSRRQRLSGNTIYF. The CDR3 nucleotides read TGTGCCAGCAGCCGCCGGCAGCGTCTCTCTGGAAACACCATATATTTT. V is TRBV5-8 and J is TRBJ1-3; D not certain. The germline V gene encodes CDR1 SGHTS and CDR2 YDEGEE. The CDR3 has 16 amino acids. Trimming cost V 4 bases and J 0 bases, with 14 bases left between them. Variable domain in full (rest from reference TRBV5-8 and TRBJ1-3): EAGVTQSPTHLIKTRGQQATLRCSPISGHTSVYWYQQALGLGLQFLLWYDEGEERNRGNFPPRFSGRQFPNYSSELNVNALELEDSALYLCASSRRQRLSGNTIYFGEGSWLTVV.

This chain connects TRBV9 to TRBJ2-1, with TRBD2 matching over 7 bases. The CDR3 has 15 amino acids. Per the germline V gene, CDR1 is SGDLS and CDR2 is YYNGEE. With V trimmed by 2 bases and J by 4 bases, 6 bases remained unmatched. In DNA form, the CDR3 reads TGTGCCAGCAGCGTTACGGGGGGAAAGTACAATGAGCAGTTCTTC. Protein product: CASSVTGGKYNEQFF.

The chain's CDR3 is CASSALDFHEQFF. The CDR3 DNA reads as TGTGCCAGCAGCGCCCTAGATTTCCATGAGCAGTTCTTC. The chain has TRBV9 and TRBJ2-1; no clear D gene. The CDR3 contains 13 residues. CDR1 and CDR2 from the germline V gene are SGDLS and YYNGEE. V was shortened by 3 bases and J by 8 bases, with 12 bases between the two germline ends.

The rearrangement uses TRBV9 and TRBJ2-2; TRBD2 agrees at 8 bases. Germline V gene sequence: CDR1 SGDLS, CDR2 YYNGEE. The CDR3 loop spans 15 amino acids. V lost 3 bases to trimming and J lost 5 bases; unmatched junction nucleotides: 6. The CDR3: CASSGQREWTGELFF. The CDR3 DNA follows: TGTGCCAGCAGCGGACAGCGGGAGTGGACCGGGGAGCTGTTTTTT.

The CDR3 here is CASSLGVRGYEKLFF. The CDR3 region has the DNA TGTGCCAGCAGCTTAGGAGTCAGGGGATATGAAAAACTGTTTTTT. V gene TRBV7-9 combines with J gene TRBJ1-4; D might be TRBD1 (6 bases). Between the trimmed V and J ends, which lost 1 base and 6 bases, there was a span of 12 bases. The CDR3 has 15 amino acids. In germline, CDR1 is SEHNR, CDR2 FQNEAQ (reference sequence).

The V gene is TRBV7-3, the J gene TRBJ1-1, with a weak D call TRBD1 (5 bases). Deletions cut 6 bases from V and 7 bases from J, with 21 bases between. CDR1 is SGHTA, CDR2 FQGTGA, per germline. This CDR3 spans 15 amino acids. As DNA, the CDR3 is TGTGCCAGCAGTCTAAGGGGAGGGAGGAAAGGTGAAGCTTTCTTT. This codes for CASSLRGGRKGEAFF.

The chain links TRBV5-4 to TRBJ2-3; TRBD1 aligns across 7 bases. This CDR3 is 14 amino acids long. The trim removed 4 bases at V and 2 bases at J, leaving 4 bases unmatched. Germline CDR1 SGHNT, CDR2 YYREEE (reference sequence). DNA for the CDR3: TGTGCCAGCAGCCCGGGACAGCTCACAGATACGCAGTATTTT. The encoded protein is CASSPGQLTDTQYF. Full variable domain (outside the CDR3, taken from reference TRBV5-4 and TRBJ2-3): ETGVTQSPTHLIKTRGQQVTLRCSSQSGHNTVSWYQQALGQGPQFIFQYYREEENGRGNFPPRFSGLQFPNYSSELNVNALELDDSALYLCASSPGQLTDTQYFGPGTRLTVL.

The chain uses TRBV11-2 and TRBJ2-7; 12 nucleotides agree with TRBD2. The germline CDR1 and CDR2 sequences are SGHAT and FQNNGV. The V segment lost 5 bases and the J segment 0 bases; nucleotides outside the gene matches: 5. This CDR3 is 16 amino acids long. The CDR3, as DNA: TGTGCCAGCAGCCTCACTAGCGGGAGGTCCTCCTACGAGCAGTACTTC. This gives the protein CASSLTSGRSSYEQYF. Combining the CDR3 with reference TRBV11-2 and TRBJ2-7 gives the whole variable domain EAGVAQSPRYKIIEKRQSVAFWCNPISGHATLYWYQQILGQGPKLLIQFQNNGVVDDSQLPKDRFSAERLKGVDSTLKIQPAKLEDSAVYLCASSLTSGRSSYEQYFGPGTRLTVT.

The chain carries TRBV19 and TRBJ1-5; 7 nucleotides match TRBD1. This CDR3 contains 15 residues. Germline V gives CDR1 LNHDA, CDR2 SQIVND (reference sequence). With 7 bases clipped from V and 2 bases from J, the junction kept 8 bases outside the gene matches. The CDR3 sequence: CASNATGSGNQPQHF. The DNA of the CDR3 is TGTGCCAGTAATGCGACAGGGAGTGGCAATCAGCCCCAGCATTTT.

The CDR3 here is CASSIRGMNTEAFF. Here the CDR3 DNA reads TGTGCCAGTAGTATTAGGGGGATGAACACTGAAGCTTTCTTT. This sequence joins TRBV19 and TRBJ1-1; a possible D gene is TRBD1 (6 bases). The V and J ends lost 3 bases and 0 bases respectively, with 8 bases between them. This CDR3 has 14 residues. Germline CDR1 reads LNHDA; CDR2 reads SQIVND (reference sequence).

V usage is TRBV5-1 and J usage is TRBJ1-5; possibly TRBD1 for D (5 bases). The CDR3 runs to 15 residues. The germline CDR1 and CDR2 sequences are SGHRS and YFSETQ. V lost 0 bases to trimming and J lost 7 bases, with 14 bases between them. This CDR3 reads CASSLEGQGGQPQHF. The CDR3 DNA sequence: TGCGCCAGCAGCTTGGAGGGGCAGGGAGGACAGCCCCAGCATTTT.

This chain connects TRBV9 to TRBJ2-2; TRBD2 agrees at 12 bases. This CDR3 has 15 residues. The germline V gene encodes CDR1 SGDLS and CDR2 YYNGEE. J was trimmed by 4 bases and V by 7 bases; bases with no gene match: 5. CDR3 loop: CASRPGLAGTGELFF. The CDR3 DNA is TGTGCCAGCCGCCCGGGACTAGCGGGCACCGGGGAGCTGTTTTTT.

This chain joins TRBV18 and TRBJ1-1; 7 bases map to TRBD1. The V segment lost 3 bases and the J segment 4 bases; nucleotides outside the gene matches: 11. The length of the CDR3 is 16 residues. CDR1 and CDR2 from the germline V gene are KGHSH and LQKENI. DNA of the CDR3: TGTGCCAGCTCACCCTCCGTGCAGGGGGTCGGCACTGAAGCTTTCTTT. Translating it yields CASSPSVQGVGTEAFF.

The CDR3 sequence is CASSFTSGHYNEQFF. The CDR3 DNA is TGTGCCAGCAGTTTCACTAGCGGGCACTACAATGAGCAGTTCTTC. This chain joins TRBV7-9 and TRBJ2-1, with 9 bases aligning to TRBD2. CDR1 is SEHNR, CDR2 FQNEAQ, per germline (reference sequence). The CDR3 runs 15 residues. V shed 6 bases, J shed 3 bases, and the junction held 6 bases outside the gene matches.

The CDR3 DNA reads TGCGCCAGCAGCTTGGAGGGGATTACCGGGGAGCTGTTTTTT. It translates to CASSLEGITGELFF. The chain has TRBV5-1 and TRBJ2-2; a possible D gene is TRBD1 (5 bases). The CDR3 is 14 residues long. V lost 0 bases to trimming and J lost 5 bases, with 8 bases between them. CDR1 SGHRS and CDR2 YFSETQ come from the germline V gene.

J is TRBJ2-1 and V is TRBV28; 10 positions agree with TRBD2. V was pared by 1 base and J by 1 base, with 13 bases of the junction left unmatched. Germline lookup yields CDR1 MDHEN and CDR2 SYDVKM. This CDR3 has 20 amino acids. CDR3 in amino acids: CASSLFTSGIGIHSYNEQFF. For the CDR3, the DNA is TGTGCCAGCAGTTTATTTACTAGCGGGATCGGTATTCATTCCTACAATGAGCAGTTCTTC.

This chain joins TRBV19 and TRBJ1-1, with 8 bases lining up with TRBD1. This CDR3 has 14 residues. Unmatched junction bases numbered 9, after V lost 6 bases and J lost 6 bases. The V gene's germline CDR1 is LNHDA and CDR2 SQIVND (reference sequence). The CDR3: CASSRTGTVPEAFF. Here the CDR3 DNA reads TGTGCCAGTAGCCGGACAGGGACCGTCCCTGAAGCTTTCTTT. Complete variable domain (other parts from reference TRBV19 and TRBJ1-1): DGGITQSPKYLFRKEGQNVTLSCEQNLNHDAMYWYRQDPGQGLRLIYYSQIVNDFQKGDIAEGYSVSREKKESFPLTVTSAQKNPTAFYLCASSRTGTVPEAFFGQGTRLTVV.

This clone appeared a few times. The chain links TRBV6-6 to TRBJ2-1, with 14 bases aligning to TRBD2. Germline CDR1 and CDR2: MNHNY and SVGAGI (reference sequence). V lost 4 bases to trimming and J lost 6 bases; unmatched junction nucleotides: 5. The CDR3 runs 16 residues. The CDR3 DNA sequence: TGTGCCAGCAGTTTCGGGACTAGCGGGGGCCGCAATGAGCAGTTCTTC. Residues: CASSFGTSGGRNEQFF.

The gene calls are TRBV28 and TRBJ2-7; 8 bases fit TRBD2. Trimming took 5 bases from V and 2 from J; bases not matched to a gene: 11. Germline V gene lookup returns CDR1 MDHEN and CDR2 SYDVKM. CDR3 length equals 16 residues. DNA of the CDR3: TGTGCCAGCAGTACTAGCGGACTACCGTCTACCTACGAGCAGTACTTC. It encodes CASSTSGLPSTYEQYF.